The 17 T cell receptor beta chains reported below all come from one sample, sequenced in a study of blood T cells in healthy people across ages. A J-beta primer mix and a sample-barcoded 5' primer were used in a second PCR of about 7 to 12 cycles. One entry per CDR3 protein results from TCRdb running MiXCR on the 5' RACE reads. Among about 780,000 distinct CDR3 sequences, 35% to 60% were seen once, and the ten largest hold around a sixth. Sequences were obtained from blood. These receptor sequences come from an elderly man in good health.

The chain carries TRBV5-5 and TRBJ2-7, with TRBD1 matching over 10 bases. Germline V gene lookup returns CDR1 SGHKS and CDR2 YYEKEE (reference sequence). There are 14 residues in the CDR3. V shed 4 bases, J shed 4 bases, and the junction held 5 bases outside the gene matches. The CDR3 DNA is TGTGCCAGCAGCGGGGGGACAGGGGCTTACGAGCAGTACTTC. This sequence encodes CASSGGTGAYEQYF. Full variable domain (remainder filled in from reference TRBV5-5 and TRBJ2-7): DAGVTQSPTHLIKTRGQQVTLRCSPISGHKSVSWYQQVLGQGPQFIFQYYEKEERGRGNFPDRFSARQFPNYSSELNVNALLLGDSALYLCASSGGTGAYEQYFGPGTRLTVT.

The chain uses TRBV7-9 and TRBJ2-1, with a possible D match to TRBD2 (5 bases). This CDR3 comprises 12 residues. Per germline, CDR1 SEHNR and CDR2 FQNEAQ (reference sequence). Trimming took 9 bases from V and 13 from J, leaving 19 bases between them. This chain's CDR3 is CASSTDSETQFF. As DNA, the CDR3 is TGTGCCAGTTCGACTGATAGCGAGACCCAGTTCTTC. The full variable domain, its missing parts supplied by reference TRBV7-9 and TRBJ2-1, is DTGVSQNPRHKITKRGQNVTFRCDPISEHNRLYWYRQTLGQGPEFLTYFQNEAQLEKSRLLSDRFSAERPKGSFSTLEIQRTEQGDSAMYLCASSTDSETQFFGPGTRLTVL.

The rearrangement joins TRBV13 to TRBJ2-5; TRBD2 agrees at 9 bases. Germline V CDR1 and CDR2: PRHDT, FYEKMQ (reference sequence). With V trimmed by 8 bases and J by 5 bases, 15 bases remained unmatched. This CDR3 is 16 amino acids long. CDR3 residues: CASEAIAGESLETQYF. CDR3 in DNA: TGTGCCAGCGAGGCTATAGCGGGAGAATCGCTCGAGACCCAGTACTTC.

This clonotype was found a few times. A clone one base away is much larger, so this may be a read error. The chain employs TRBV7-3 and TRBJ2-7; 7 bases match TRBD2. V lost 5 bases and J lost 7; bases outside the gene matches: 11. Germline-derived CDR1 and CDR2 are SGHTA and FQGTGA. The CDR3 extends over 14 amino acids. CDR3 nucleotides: TGTGCCAGCAGCGCGGGACTATCCGGGGGGGAGCAGTACTTC. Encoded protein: CASSAGLSGGEQYF.

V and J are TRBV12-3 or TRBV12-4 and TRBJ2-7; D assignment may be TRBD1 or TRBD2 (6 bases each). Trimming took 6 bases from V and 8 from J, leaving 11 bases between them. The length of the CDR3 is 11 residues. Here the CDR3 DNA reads TGTGCCAGCAGCCCTGGGGGGCAGCAGTACTTC. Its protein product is CASSPGGQQYF.

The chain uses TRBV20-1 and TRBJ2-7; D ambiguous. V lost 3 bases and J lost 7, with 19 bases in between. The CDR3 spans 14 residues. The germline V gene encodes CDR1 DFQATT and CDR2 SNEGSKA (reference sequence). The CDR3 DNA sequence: TGCAGTGCTAGTAGTGGTTTCTCCTACAATGAGCAGTACTTC. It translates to CSASSGFSYNEQYF.

The chain's CDR3 is CASSKLGQIYEQYF. The DNA for the CDR3 is TGTGCCAGCAGTAAACTGGGACAGATCTACGAGCAGTACTTC. V usage is TRBV14 and J usage is TRBJ2-7; 7 nucleotides agree with TRBD1. Trimming at V came to 6 bases and at J to 3 bases, leaving 8 bases not matched to a gene. The CDR3 is 14 amino acids. Germline CDR1 and CDR2: SGHDN and FVKESK. Using reference TRBV14 and TRBJ2-7 for the parts outside the CDR3, the full variable domain is EAGVTQFPSHSVIEKGQTVTLRCDPISGHDNLYWYRRVMGKEIKFLLHFVKESKQDESGMPNNRFLAERTGGTYSTLKVQPAELEDSGVYFCASSKLGQIYEQYFGPGTRLTVT.

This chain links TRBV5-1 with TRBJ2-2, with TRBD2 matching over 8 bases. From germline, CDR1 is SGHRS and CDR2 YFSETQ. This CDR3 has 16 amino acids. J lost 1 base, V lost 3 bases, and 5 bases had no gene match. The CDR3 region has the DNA TGCGCCAGCAGCTCCTTTACTAGCGGGAACACCGGGGAGCTGTTTTTT. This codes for CASSSFTSGNTGELFF.

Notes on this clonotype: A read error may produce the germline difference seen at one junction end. The CDR3 protein is CAVSGSNRGYDNQPQHF. The CDR3 region has the DNA TGTGCCGTCAGTGGGTCGAATCGGGGTTATGACAATCAGCCCCAGCATTTT. V usage is TRBV10-3 and J usage is TRBJ1-5; no definite D call. The CDR3 is 17 amino acids. Germline CDR1 and CDR2: ENHRY and SYGVKD.

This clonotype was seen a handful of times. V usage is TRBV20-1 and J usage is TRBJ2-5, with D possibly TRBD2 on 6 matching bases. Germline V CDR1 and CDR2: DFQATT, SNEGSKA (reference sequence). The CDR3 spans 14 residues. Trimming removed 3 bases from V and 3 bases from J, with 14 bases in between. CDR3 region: CSARAPRGEETQYF. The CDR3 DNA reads TGCAGTGCTAGGGCCCCGCGGGGCGAAGAGACCCAGTACTTC.

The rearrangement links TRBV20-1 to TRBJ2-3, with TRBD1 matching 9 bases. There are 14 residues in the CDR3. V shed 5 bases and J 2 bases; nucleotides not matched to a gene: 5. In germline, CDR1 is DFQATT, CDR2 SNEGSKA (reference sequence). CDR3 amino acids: CSAWTGAVTDTQYF. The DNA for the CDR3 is TGCAGTGCTTGGACAGGGGCAGTCACAGATACGCAGTATTTT.

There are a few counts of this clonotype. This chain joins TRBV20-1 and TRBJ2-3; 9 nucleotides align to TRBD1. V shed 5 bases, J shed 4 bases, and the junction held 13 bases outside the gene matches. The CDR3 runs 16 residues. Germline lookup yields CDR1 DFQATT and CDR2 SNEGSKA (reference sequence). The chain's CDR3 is CSAGKTGGNFADTQYF. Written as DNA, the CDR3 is TGCAGTGCTGGAAAAACAGGGGGCAATTTCGCAGATACGCAGTATTTT.

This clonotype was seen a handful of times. The CDR3 loop reads CASSLAVTEAFF. The CDR3 DNA reads as TGTGCCAGCAGCTTAGCCGTGACTGAAGCTTTCTTT. The J gene is TRBJ1-1, the V gene TRBV7-2; D is ambiguous. Germline-derived CDR1 and CDR2 are SGHTA and FQGNSA. V gave up 0 bases and J gave up 5 bases, with 4 bases separating them. The CDR3 length is 12 residues. The whole variable domain, filled in from reference TRBV7-2 and TRBJ1-1, reads GAGVSQSPSNKVTEKGKDVELRCDPISGHTALYWYRQSLGQGLEFLIYFQGNSAPDKSGLPSDRFSAERTGGSVSTLTIQRTQQEDSAVYLCASSLAVTEAFFGQGTRLTVV.

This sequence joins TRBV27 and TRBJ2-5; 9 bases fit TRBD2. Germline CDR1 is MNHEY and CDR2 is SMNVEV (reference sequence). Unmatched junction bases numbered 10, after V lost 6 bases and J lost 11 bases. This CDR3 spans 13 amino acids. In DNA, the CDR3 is TGTGCCAGCAGGGGTAGCGGGAGAGGTGAGCAGTACTTC. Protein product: CASRGSGRGEQYF.

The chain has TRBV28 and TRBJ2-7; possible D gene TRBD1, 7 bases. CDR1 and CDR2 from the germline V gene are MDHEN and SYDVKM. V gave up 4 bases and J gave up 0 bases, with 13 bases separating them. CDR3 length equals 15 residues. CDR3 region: CASSSAGQNSYEQYF. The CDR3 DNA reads TGTGCCAGCAGTTCCGCGGGACAGAACTCCTACGAGCAGTACTTC.

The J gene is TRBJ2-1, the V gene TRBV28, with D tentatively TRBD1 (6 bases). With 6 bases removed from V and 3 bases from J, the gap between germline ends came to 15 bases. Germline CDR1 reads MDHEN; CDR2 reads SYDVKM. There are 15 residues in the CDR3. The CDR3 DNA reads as TGTGCCAGCAGGACGCTACAGGGTAACTACAATGAGCAGTTCTTC. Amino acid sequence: CASRTLQGNYNEQFF.

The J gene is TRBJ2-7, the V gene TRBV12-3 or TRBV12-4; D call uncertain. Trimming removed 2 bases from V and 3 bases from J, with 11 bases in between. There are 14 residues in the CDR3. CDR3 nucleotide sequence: TGTGCCAGCAGTTTAACTTTCGGTTACTACGAGCAGTACTTC. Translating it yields CASSLTFGYYEQYF.